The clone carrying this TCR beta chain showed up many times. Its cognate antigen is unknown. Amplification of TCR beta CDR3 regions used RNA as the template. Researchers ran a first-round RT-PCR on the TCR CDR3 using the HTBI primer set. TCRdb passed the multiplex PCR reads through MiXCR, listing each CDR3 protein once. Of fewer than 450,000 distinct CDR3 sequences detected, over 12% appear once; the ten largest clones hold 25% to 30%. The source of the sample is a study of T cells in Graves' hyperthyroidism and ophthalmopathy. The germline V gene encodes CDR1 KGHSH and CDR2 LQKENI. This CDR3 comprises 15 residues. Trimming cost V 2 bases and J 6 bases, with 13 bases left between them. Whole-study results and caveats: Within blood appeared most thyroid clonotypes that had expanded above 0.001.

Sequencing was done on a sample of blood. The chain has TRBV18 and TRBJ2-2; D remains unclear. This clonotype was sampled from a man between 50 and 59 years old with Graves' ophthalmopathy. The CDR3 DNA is TGTGCCAGCTCACCAACCCAGGCGTCCTCCGGGGAGCTGTTTTTT. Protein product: CASSPTQASSGELFF.